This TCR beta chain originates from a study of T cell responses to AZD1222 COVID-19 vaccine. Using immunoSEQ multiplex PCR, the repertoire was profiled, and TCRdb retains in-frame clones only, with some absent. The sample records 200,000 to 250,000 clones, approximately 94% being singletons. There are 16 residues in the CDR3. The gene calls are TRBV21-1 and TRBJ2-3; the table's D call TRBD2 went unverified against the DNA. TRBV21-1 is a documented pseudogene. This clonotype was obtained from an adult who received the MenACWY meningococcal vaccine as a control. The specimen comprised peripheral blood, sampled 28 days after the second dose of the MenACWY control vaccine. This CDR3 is CALRPAGGPGSDTQYF. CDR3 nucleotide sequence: TGTGCCCTCAGACCAGCGGGGGGCCCGGGTTCAGATACGCAGTATTTT.